This T cell receptor (beta chain) originates from a study of cytomegalovirus exposure and HLA in healthy donors. In the study overall: Inside one of the first data releases sat around 85 million unique TCRs taken from HLA-typed donors. Study-level findings and limits: Looking again later, the authors saw that most CMV-associated TCR beta chains seemed HLA-restricted.

On this clone: The antigen is undetermined.

Per the germline V gene, CDR1 is MNHNS and CDR2 is SASEGT. The CDR3 has 13 residues. V was clipped by 7 bases and J by 5 bases, with 14 bases between them. PCR employed 60 Vbeta and 13 Jbeta primers. Produced via immunoSEQ multiplex PCR; TCRdb's table is partial and in-frame only. The data hold some 150,000 clones, with around 72% observed a single time. The chain recombines TRBV6-1 with TRBJ1-1; D is uncertain. Sequencing used PBMCs. The receptor's source is a middle-aged man in good health and CMV-seropositive. CDR3 loop: CASTPVSRTEAFF. In nucleotides, the CDR3 is TGTGCCAGCACACCGGTCTCTCGGACTGAAGCTTTCTTT.